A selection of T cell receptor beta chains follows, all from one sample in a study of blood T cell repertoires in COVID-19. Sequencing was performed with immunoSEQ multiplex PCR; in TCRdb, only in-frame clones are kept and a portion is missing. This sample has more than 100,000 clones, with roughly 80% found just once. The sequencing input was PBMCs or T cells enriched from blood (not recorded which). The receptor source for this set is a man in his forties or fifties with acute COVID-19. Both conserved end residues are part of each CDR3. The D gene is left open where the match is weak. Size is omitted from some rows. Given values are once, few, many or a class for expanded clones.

cdr3_aa: CASVGQGGNTQYF
cdr3_nt: TGTGCCAGCGTTGGACAGGGCGGAAATACGCAGTATTTT
d_call: TRBD1
j_call: TRBJ2-3
clone_size: .
v_call: TRBV2

cdr3_aa: CASSLEVGLDGLEQYF
cdr3_nt: TGTGCCAGCAGCTTAGAAGTGGGACTTGACGGTCTCGAGCAGTACTTC
d_call: .
j_call: TRBJ2-7
clone_size: .
v_call: TRBV11-2

cdr3_aa: CASSYSRGGPDTQYF
cdr3_nt: TGTGCCAGCAGTTACAGCCGGGGGGGCCCAGATACGCAGTATTTT
d_call: TRBD2
j_call: TRBJ2-3
clone_size: .
v_call: TRBV6-5

cdr3_aa: CSAGGGYGYTF
cdr3_nt: TGCAGTGCTGGGGGAGGCTATGGCTACACCTTC
d_call: .
j_call: TRBJ1-2
clone_size: .
v_call: TRBV20-1

cdr3_aa: CASRLTGRRGYTF
cdr3_nt: TGTGCCAGCAGGTTGACAGGCCGAAGGGGCTACACCTTC
d_call: .
j_call: TRBJ1-2
clone_size: .
v_call: TRBV3-1/TRBV3-2

cdr3_aa: CSASAVLYGYTF
cdr3_nt: TGCAGTGCTAGTGCCGTCCTCTATGGCTACACCTTC
d_call: .
j_call: TRBJ1-2
clone_size: few
v_call: TRBV20-1

cdr3_aa: CASTHTGTNTEAFF
cdr3_nt: TGTGCCAGCACCCATACAGGTACCAACACTGAAGCTTTCTTT
d_call: .
j_call: TRBJ1-1
clone_size: few
v_call: TRBV4-2

cdr3_aa: CATSDLQGRGLASGRAFSTDTQYF
cdr3_nt: TGTGCCACCAGTGATTTGCAAGGCAGGGGGCTTGCTAGCGGGAGGGCCTTTTCCACAGATACGCAGTATTTT
d_call: TRBD2
j_call: TRBJ2-3
clone_size: .
v_call: TRBV24-1

cdr3_aa: CASSFAGDYGYTF
cdr3_nt: TGTGCCAGCAGTTTCGCGGGTGACTATGGCTACACCTTC
d_call: .
j_call: TRBJ1-2
clone_size: .
v_call: TRBV27

cdr3_aa: CASSSSPGANVLTF
cdr3_nt: TGTGCCAGCAGTTCGTCCCCTGGGGCCAACGTCCTGACTTTC
d_call: .
j_call: TRBJ2-6
clone_size: .
v_call: TRBV27

cdr3_aa: CASSPPLTDTQYF
cdr3_nt: TGTGCCAGCAGCCCCCCCCTCACAGATACGCAGTATTTT
d_call: .
j_call: TRBJ2-3
clone_size: .
v_call: TRBV7-9

cdr3_aa: CASSAQGATEAFF
cdr3_nt: TGTGCCAGTAGTGCCCAGGGGGCCACTGAAGCTTTCTTT
d_call: TRBD1
j_call: TRBJ1-1
clone_size: .
v_call: TRBV19

cdr3_aa: CASSLTTGSTGELFF
cdr3_nt: TGTGCCAGCAGCTTGACAACGGGGAGCACCGGGGAGCTGTTTTTT
d_call: .
j_call: TRBJ2-2
clone_size: .
v_call: TRBV5-4

cdr3_aa: CASSPARGGYGYTF
cdr3_nt: TGTGCCAGTAGTCCCGCTCGGGGGGGGTATGGCTACACCTTC
d_call: .
j_call: TRBJ1-2
clone_size: .
v_call: TRBV19

cdr3_aa: CATSREDRSTYGYTF
cdr3_nt: TGTGCCACCAGCAGAGAAGATAGGAGTACCTATGGCTACACCTTC
d_call: .
j_call: TRBJ1-2
clone_size: .
v_call: TRBV15

cdr3_aa: CASSIDRGEKLFF
cdr3_nt: TGTGCCAGTAGTATCGACAGGGGCGAAAAACTGTTTTTT
d_call: TRBD1
j_call: TRBJ1-4
clone_size: .
v_call: TRBV19

cdr3_aa: CASRLTGQHGYTF
cdr3_nt: TGTGCCAGCAGGCTAACAGGGCAGCATGGCTACACCTTC
d_call: .
j_call: TRBJ1-2
clone_size: .
v_call: TRBV27

cdr3_aa: CASSREGRGGNTIYF
cdr3_nt: TGTGCCAGCTCACGGGAGGGGCGAGGTGGAAACACCATATATTTT
d_call: .
j_call: TRBJ1-3
clone_size: .
v_call: TRBV18

cdr3_aa: CASSRTSGTLILAKNIQYF
cdr3_nt: TGTGCCAGTAGTCGGACTAGCGGGACTCTAATCTTAGCCAAAAACATTCAGTACTTC
d_call: TRBD2
j_call: TRBJ2-4
clone_size: .
v_call: TRBV19

cdr3_aa: CAWGRLAGSYEQYF
cdr3_nt: TGTGCCTGGGGAAGACTAGCGGGCTCCTACGAGCAGTACTTC
d_call: TRBD2
j_call: TRBJ2-7
clone_size: .
v_call: TRBV30

cdr3_aa: CASSYLAGLENEQYF
cdr3_nt: TGTGCCAGCAGCTACCTGGCGGGACTGGAAAACGAGCAGTACTTC
d_call: .
j_call: TRBJ2-7
clone_size: few
v_call: TRBV7-9

cdr3_aa: CSVVGQGYLAGELFF
cdr3_nt: TGCAGCGTTGTAGGACAGGGCTATCTGGCTGGGGAGCTGTTTTTT
d_call: TRBD1
j_call: TRBJ2-2
clone_size: .
v_call: TRBV29-1

cdr3_aa: CASSPGTGTLQSPLHF
cdr3_nt: TGTGCCAGCAGCCCCGGGACAGGGACGTTGCAATCACCCCTCCACTTT
d_call: TRBD1
j_call: TRBJ1-6
clone_size: .
v_call: TRBV7-9

cdr3_aa: CASSRPEGAYGYTF
cdr3_nt: TGTGCCAGCAGCCGCCCTGAGGGCGCCTATGGCTACACCTTC
d_call: .
j_call: TRBJ1-2
clone_size: .
v_call: TRBV3-1/TRBV3-2

cdr3_aa: CASSLQGAPYEQYF
cdr3_nt: TGTGCCAGCAGCCTCCAGGGGGCTCCCTACGAGCAGTACTTC
d_call: TRBD1
j_call: TRBJ2-7
clone_size: once
v_call: TRBV28

cdr3_aa: CASSPGFPYEQYF
cdr3_nt: TGTGCCAGCAGCCCAGGTTTCCCCTACGAGCAGTACTTC
d_call: .
j_call: TRBJ2-7
clone_size: .
v_call: TRBV7-3

cdr3_aa: CAWSLQGGNQPQHF
cdr3_nt: TGTGCCTGGAGTCTCCAGGGTGGCAATCAGCCCCAGCATTTT
d_call: .
j_call: TRBJ1-5
clone_size: .
v_call: TRBV30

cdr3_aa: CASRPIGQGKETQYF
cdr3_nt: TGTGCCAGCAGACCTATCGGACAGGGGAAAGAGACCCAGTACTTC
d_call: TRBD1
j_call: TRBJ2-5
clone_size: .
v_call: TRBV6-2/TRBV6-3

cdr3_aa: CASSGDRGFREQYF
cdr3_nt: TGCGCCAGCAGTGGAGACAGAGGCTTTCGTGAGCAGTACTTC
d_call: .
j_call: TRBJ2-7
clone_size: .
v_call: TRBV10-1

cdr3_aa: CATGQISGNTIYF
cdr3_nt: TGTGCCACTGGACAGATATCTGGAAACACCATATATTTT
d_call: .
j_call: TRBJ1-3
clone_size: .
v_call: TRBV19

cdr3_aa: CASSETWETQYF
cdr3_nt: TGTGCCAGCAGTGAGACATGGGAGACCCAGTACTTC
d_call: .
j_call: TRBJ2-5
clone_size: .
v_call: TRBV2

cdr3_aa: CASSFPPAQTYEQYF
cdr3_nt: TGTGCCAGCAGTTTTCCCCCTGCCCAGACCTACGAGCAGTACTTC
d_call: .
j_call: TRBJ2-7
clone_size: few
v_call: TRBV28

cdr3_aa: CASSYGARTYEQYF
cdr3_nt: TGTGCCAGCAGCTATGGGGCCAGAACCTACGAGCAGTACTTC
d_call: .
j_call: TRBJ2-7
clone_size: .
v_call: TRBV7-2